This TCR beta chain was sequenced for a study of blood T cells in healthy people across ages. In its sample, this clonotype was seen a few times. The antigen remains unidentified. The study's findings and limits: Unsorted PBMC material precluded a definitive naive versus antigen-experienced comparison.

V lost 0 bases and J lost 0; bases outside the gene matches: 0. Germline loops: CDR1 SGHAT, CDR2 FQNNGV. CDR3 length: 16 amino acids. Alongside a J-beta primer mix, a sample-barcoded 5' primer served in a second PCR lasting roughly 6 to 11 cycles. TCRdb fed the 5' RACE reads into MiXCR, producing one record per CDR3 protein. The sample has some 690,000 distinct CDR3 sequences, 22% seen once; the top ten hold 22%. The V call is TRBV11-2, the J call TRBJ2-1; 9 bases are a match to TRBD2. Sequencing was carried out using blood. This TCR was sampled from a man aged 70-80 years in good health. In DNA, the CDR3 is TGTGCCAGCAGCTTAGAGACTAGCGGCTCCTACAATGAGCAGTTCTTC. This gives the protein CASSLETSGSYNEQFF.